One T cell receptor beta chain is described in this entry. This specimen comes from a study of regulatory T cells in long-lasting Graves disease. CDR1 and CDR2 from the germline V gene are SEHNR and FQNEAQ (reference sequence). Trimming pared 4 bases from V and 2 bases from J, leaving 7 bases between. The CDR3 runs to 13 residues. Arm-PCR of CDR3 regions with iRepertoire HTBI primers generated TCR beta libraries. TCRdb re-called the multiplex PCR reads through MiXCR, storing one row per CDR3 protein. The data contain hundreds of thousands of distinct CDR3 sequences, under 20% of them seen just once; the ten biggest clones take up approximately 18%. The time point: newly diagnosed GD, antithyroid drugs for less than 3 months. RNA isolated from PBMCs was used to make the TCR library. These sequences were also reported in another study, on T cells in Graves' hyperthyroidism and ophthalmopathy. This second study says: Most thyroid clonotypes with frequency above 0.001 were detected in blood. In the analysis, a 13 V-J model separated ophthalmopathy from stable hyperthyroidism.

This clonotype was obtained from a woman in her twenties or thirties with Graves disease. Sequences were derived from peripheral blood mononuclear cells (PBMCs), sampled at new diagnosis, from a patient treated with antithyroid drugs. The chain employs TRBV7-9 and TRBJ2-3; D uncertain. CDR3: CASSSPYTDTQYF. The DNA for the CDR3 is TGTGCCAGCAGCTCCCCATACACAGATACGCAGTATTTT.